This passage covers 26 T cell receptor beta chains from one sample sequenced in a study of Graves' ophthalmopathy and Graves' hyperthyroidism. Amplifying from RNA transcripts, the study obtained TCR beta CDR3 regions. An opening RT-PCR round employed HTBI primers and preceded a second-round multiplex PCR. Each CDR3 protein gets one entry after TCRdb re-called the multiplex PCR reads with MiXCR. The data contain a few hundred thousand distinct CDR3 sequences, about 16% of them singletons. The material sequenced was peripheral blood. The origin of the receptors is a woman between 18 and 30 years old with stable Graves' hyperthyroidism.

This clonotype was detected only a few times. The gene calls are TRBV6-5 and TRBJ1-1; 10 bases are shared with TRBD1. Germline V gives CDR1 MNHEY, CDR2 SVGAGI. The CDR3 length is 16 residues. V was clipped by 4 bases and J by 7 bases; unmatched bases: 12. The CDR3 loop is CASSFALDRGDVEAFF. CDR3 bases: TGTGCCAGCAGTTTCGCCTTGGACAGGGGGGACGTTGAAGCTTTCTTT.

This clonotype has ten or more counts. The V and J genes are TRBV15 and TRBJ1-5, with 8 bases fitting TRBD1. Losses at the gene ends were 3 bases for V and 0 bases for J; bases not matched to a gene: 10. CDR3 length equals 18 residues. CDR1 LNHNV and CDR2 YYDKDF come from the germline V gene (reference sequence). The CDR3 nucleotides are TGTGCCACCAGCAGGGGATGGACAGGGCTGGATAGCAATCAGCCCCAGCATTTT. Translated: CATSRGWTGLDSNQPQHF.

This clonotype came up many times. The chain joins TRBV6-5 to TRBJ1-5, with a weak D call TRBD1 (5 bases). V was clipped by 7 bases and J by 0 bases, with 19 bases between them. CDR3 size: 17 residues. Germline values: CDR1 MNHEY, CDR2 SVGAGI. CDR3 sequence: CASIFGEWDPSNQPQHF. Here the CDR3 DNA reads TGTGCCAGCATTTTCGGAGAATGGGACCCTAGCAATCAGCCCCAGCATTTT.

In this sample, this clonotype turned up a few times. The junction shows a germline mismatch at one end, possibly a read error. This chain links TRBV3-1 with TRBJ2-5; 8 positions match TRBD1. Germline-derived CDR1 and CDR2 are LGHDT and YNNKEL (reference sequence). The CDR3 runs to 13 residues. CDR3 sequence: CANSPDRAETQYF. As DNA, the CDR3 is TGTGCCAACAGCCCGGACAGGGCAGAGACCCAGTACTTC.

This clonotype occurred many times. This chain joins TRBV15 and TRBJ2-7; D assignment may be TRBD1 or TRBD2 (5 bases each). The germline CDR1 and CDR2 sequences are LNHNV and YYDKDF (reference sequence). This CDR3 contains 15 residues. V lost 0 bases to trimming and J lost 2 bases, with 11 bases between them. The CDR3 bases are TGTGCCACCAGCAGAGACCGGGACGGCGCCTACGAGCAGTACTTC. Encoded protein: CATSRDRDGAYEQYF.

This clonotype was seen repeatedly, ten times or more. The rearrangement links TRBV18 to TRBJ2-2, with D possibly matching TRBD1 (5 bases). Germline V lookup: CDR1 KGHSH, CDR2 LQKENI. CDR3 length equals 15 residues. Trimming took off 1 base at V and 3 bases at J, with 9 bases between the two ends. CDR3 in amino acids: CASSPQQVDTGELFF. The CDR3 region has the DNA TGTGCCAGCTCACCACAACAGGTTGACACCGGGGAGCTGTTTTTT.

In this sample, this clonotype turned up many times. This chain connects TRBV12-3 or TRBV12-4 to TRBJ1-6; 8 bases align to TRBD1. J lost 8 bases, V lost 3 bases, and 12 bases had no gene match. The CDR3 has 17 amino acids. DNA for the CDR3: TGTGCCAGCAGTTTCGGGCAGGGGGCGAGGGTGTATTCACCCCTCCACTTT. Encoded protein: CASSFGQGARVYSPLHF.

This clonotype was seen only a few times. The rearrangement uses TRBV6-1 and TRBJ2-2; 7 bases align to TRBD1. The CDR3 is made up of 14 amino acids. In germline, CDR1 is MNHNS, CDR2 SASEGT. V lost 6 bases to trimming and J lost 5 bases; unmatched junction nucleotides: 6. CDR3 residues: CASRGTGVTGELFF. The DNA of the CDR3 is TGTGCCAGCAGGGGAACAGGGGTTACCGGGGAGCTGTTTTTT.

The sample holds a few counts of this clonotype. One end of the junction does not line up with germline, which may come from a read error. The chain links TRBV7-9 to TRBJ2-1, with D tentatively TRBD2 (6 bases). This CDR3 spans 16 amino acids. Per germline, CDR1 SEHNR and CDR2 FQNEAQ (reference sequence). In DNA, the CDR3 is TGTGCCAGCAGCTTGCGCGGGGAGAGCTCCTACAATGAGAAGTTCTTC. It codes for CASSLRGESSYNEKFF.

At least ten counts were recorded for this clonotype. The CDR3 sequence: CAISERRDLREQYF. DNA for the CDR3: TGTGCCATCAGTGAGAGACGGGACCTACGGGAGCAGTACTTC. The chain combines TRBV10-3 with TRBJ2-7; D is tentatively TRBD1 or TRBD2 (5 bases each). The CDR3 is 14 residues long. The germline V gene has CDR1 ENHRY and CDR2 SYGVKD. The V and J ends lost 2 bases and 7 bases respectively, with 15 bases between them.

As regards this clonotype: One end of the junction fails to match germline, which may point to a read error. This chain uses TRBV7-9 with TRBJ2-5; no clear D gene. The CDR3 runs to 14 residues. Germline assignment: CDR1 SEHNR and CDR2 FQNEAQ (reference sequence). CDR3 amino acids: CVSSPPSLQETQYF. CDR3 nucleotide sequence: TGTGTCAGCAGCCCCCCCTCGCTCCAAGAGACCCAGTACTTC.

This clonotype has just a few counts. The genes are TRBV12-5 and TRBJ1-5, with D possibly being TRBD1 (6 bases). V was clipped by 7 bases and J by 9 bases, with 16 bases between them. The germline V gene encodes CDR1 LGHNT and CDR2 FRNRAP. The CDR3 extends over 13 amino acids. The DNA of the CDR3 is TGTGCTAGTGATCATGGGGGGCAGGGGCCCCAGCATTTT. Translated, it gives CASDHGGQGPQHF. Combining the CDR3 with reference TRBV12-5 and TRBJ1-5 gives the whole variable domain DARVTQTPRHKVTEMGQEVTMRCQPILGHNTVFWYRQTMMQGLELLAYFRNRAPLDDSGMPKDRFSAEMPDATLATLKIQPSEPRDSAVYFCASDHGGQGPQHFGDGTRLSIL.

This clonotype showed up many times. The rearrangement uses TRBV11-2 and TRBJ1-5; 8 bases line up with TRBD1. Trimming cost V 4 bases and J 6 bases; bases outside gene matches: 8. This CDR3 comprises 15 residues. Germline CDR1 is SGHAT and CDR2 is FQNNGV. For the CDR3, the DNA is TGTGCCAGCAGCTCGACAGGGGAGGAGGGTCAGCCCCAGCATTTT. Encoded protein: CASSSTGEEGQPQHF.

In this sample, this clonotype turned up many times. The CDR3 DNA reads as TGTGCCAGCAGTTTTATCGGGGCGTACCAAGAGACCCAGTACTTC. The encoded protein is CASSFIGAYQETQYF. The chain is built from TRBV12-3 or TRBV12-4 and TRBJ2-5; D tentatively fits TRBD1 or TRBD2 (5 bases each). Trimming shortened V by 3 bases and J by 0 bases, and 11 bases separated the two germline ends. This CDR3 region has 15 residues.

This clonotype came up a few times. The chain uses TRBV6-5 and TRBJ2-7; the match to TRBD1 covers 7 bases. Germline CDR1 reads MNHEY; CDR2 reads SVGAGI. CDR3 length: 15 residues. J was trimmed by 2 bases and V by 2 bases; bases with no gene match: 6. This CDR3 reads CASSYGTVWPYEQYF. The CDR3 DNA follows: TGTGCCAGCAGTTACGGGACAGTTTGGCCCTACGAGCAGTACTTC.

This clonotype was detected many times. The CDR3 here is CASSAGYYEQYF. CDR3 bases: TGTGCCAGCAGTGCGGGGTACTACGAGCAGTACTTC. V gene TRBV25-1 combines with J gene TRBJ2-7; TRBD2 is a possible D gene (5 bases). V lost 4 bases and J lost 3, with 7 bases in between. The CDR3 runs to 12 residues. Germline CDR1 is MGHDK and CDR2 is SYGVNS.

This clonotype was detected many times. The V call is TRBV19, the J call TRBJ1-2; no definite D call. The CDR3 covers 16 residues. Trimming took 3 bases from V and 13 from J, leaving 27 bases between them. Germline values: CDR1 LNHDA, CDR2 SQIVND (reference sequence). The CDR3 region has the DNA TGTGCCAGTAGTATCTCCCTCCGGTCCTATGGCTACATGGGCACCTTC. Its protein product is CASSISLRSYGYMGTF. Supplemented by reference TRBV19 and TRBJ1-2, the full variable domain reads DGGITQSPKYLFRKEGQNVTLSCEQNLNHDAMYWYRQDPGQGLRLIYYSQIVNDFQKGDIAEGYSVSREKKESFPLTVTSAQKNPTAFYLCASSISLRSYGYMGTFGSGTRLTVV.

This clonotype was detected many times. The genes are TRBV7-2 and TRBJ2-7; 8 bases agree with TRBD1. The CDR3 loop spans 14 amino acids. The germline V gene encodes CDR1 SGHTA and CDR2 FQGNSA. Trimming took 4 bases from V and 3 from J; bases not matched to a gene: 5. Here the CDR3 reads CASSSGTGFYEQYF. The CDR3, as DNA: TGTGCCAGCAGCTCCGGGACAGGTTTCTACGAGCAGTACTTC.

This clonotype has at least ten counts. The chain couples TRBV24-1 to TRBJ1-5; TRBD1 agrees at 8 bases. This CDR3 is 12 amino acids long. Germline lookup yields CDR1 KGHDR and CDR2 SFDVKD. The ends lost 10 bases at V and 5 bases at J; junction bases unmatched: 3. CDR3 in amino acids: CATTGVDQPQHF. For the CDR3, the DNA is TGTGCCACGACAGGGGTGGATCAGCCCCAGCATTTT.

This sequence joins TRBV6-5 and TRBJ2-5; TRBD2 is a possible D gene (5 bases). CDR3 length: 15 amino acids. Germline V lookup: CDR1 MNHEY, CDR2 SVGAGI. V was pared by 2 bases and J by 5 bases, with 15 bases between. As DNA, the CDR3 is TGTGCCAGCAGTTACGCGACTATTCTCACGGAGACCCAGTACTTC. It encodes CASSYATILTETQYF.

This clonotype was observed many times. The chain recombines TRBV7-8 with TRBJ1-2; 8 bases agree with TRBD1. The CDR3 extends over 16 amino acids. The V gene's germline CDR1 is SGHVS and CDR2 FQNEAQ. The J segment lost 4 bases and the V segment lost 5 bases, leaving 12 bases of the junction unmatched. In DNA form, the CDR3 reads TGTGCCAGCAGCCCGCGGCAGCCTGACAGGGGCTATGGCTACACCTTC. Translated: CASSPRQPDRGYGYTF.

This rearrangement joins TRBV11-2 to TRBJ2-5; TRBD2 aligns across 11 bases. Losses at the gene ends were 4 bases for V and 2 bases for J; bases not matched to a gene: 3. The CDR3 length is 15 residues. Per germline, CDR1 SGHAT and CDR2 FQNNGV. CDR3 region: CASSSWTSGQETQYF. The CDR3, as DNA: TGTGCCAGCAGCTCCTGGACTAGCGGGCAAGAGACCCAGTACTTC.

As concerns this clonotype: The missing conserved phenylalanine or tryptophan at the end of this CDR3 makes a read error likely. V and J are TRBV15 and TRBJ1-3; D gene uncertain. Per the germline V gene, CDR1 is LNHNV and CDR2 is YYDKDF (reference sequence). The V gene lost 1 base and the J gene lost 1 base, with 5 bases spanning the gap. The CDR3 spans 14 residues. CDR3 sequence reads: CATSRGDSGNTIYL. The CDR3 DNA sequence: TGTGCCACCAGCAGAGGGGATTCTGGAAACACCATATATCTT.

This clonotype was observed many times. Its ends do not fully match the called genes, so a read error is possible. The V gene is TRBV2, the J gene TRBJ1-5, with 7 positions matching TRBD1. This CDR3 region has 15 residues. CDR1 is SNHLY, CDR2 FYNNEI, per germline. CDR3 loop: CASRPGTVSSQPRHF. CDR3 sequence (DNA): TGTGCCAGCAGACCAGGGACAGTCTCCTCTCAGCCCCGGCATTTT.

V gene TRBV20-1 combines with J gene TRBJ2-3; TRBD1 agrees at 8 bases. Trimming took 4 bases from V and 10 from J; bases not matched to a gene: 7. Germline values: CDR1 DFQATT, CDR2 SNEGSKA (reference sequence). There are 12 residues in the CDR3. The CDR3 DNA sequence: TGCAGTGCTACCGGGACAGGCTTCCCGCAGTATTTT. Translating it yields CSATGTGFPQYF.

A word on this clonotype: The conserved final phenylalanine or tryptophan is absent from the CDR3, which likely points to a read error. The V gene is TRBV20-1, the J gene TRBJ2-5; TRBD1 matches 7 bases. V gave up 7 bases and J gave up 1 base; unmatched junction bases: 12. CDR3 length: 15 residues. CDR1 is DFQATT and CDR2 is SNEGSKA in the germline V gene (reference sequence). In DNA, the CDR3 is TGCAGTGTTCATGCGACCCAGGGGGTCCAAGAGACCCAGTACTCC. Amino acid sequence: CSVHATQGVQETQYS.